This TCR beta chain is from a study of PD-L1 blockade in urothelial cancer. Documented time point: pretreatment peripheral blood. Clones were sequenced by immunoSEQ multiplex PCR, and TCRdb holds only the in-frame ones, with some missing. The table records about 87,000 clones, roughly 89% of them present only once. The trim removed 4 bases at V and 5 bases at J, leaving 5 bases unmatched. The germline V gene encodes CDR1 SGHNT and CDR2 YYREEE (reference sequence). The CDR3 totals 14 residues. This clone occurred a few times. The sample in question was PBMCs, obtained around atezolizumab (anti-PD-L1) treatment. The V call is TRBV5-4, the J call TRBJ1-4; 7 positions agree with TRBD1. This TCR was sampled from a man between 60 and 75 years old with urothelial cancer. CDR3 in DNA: TGTGCCAGCAGCCAGGGGGTGGAGAATGAAAAACTGTTTTTT. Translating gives CASSQGVENEKLFF.